This T cell receptor (beta chain) appears in the sequencing data of a study of OX40 agonist ivuxolimab in advanced cancers. Study summary: Past anti-PD-1, anti-PD-L1 or anti-CTLA-4 therapy was accepted, and 40% had received some.

Study-level results: The expanded peripheral T cells' antigen specificity was not determined. The average count of expanded clones was higher among CD8+ T cells than among CD4+.

Comments on this clone: Its cognate antigen is unknown.

The repertoire was sequenced with immunoSEQ multiplex PCR; TCRdb's copy has only in-frame clones and lacks some. Counted here are tens of thousands of clones, approximately 90% occurring once; the ten biggest clones make up under 7.5%. Blood sampling was done at baseline, cycle 4 day 1, and cycle 7 day 1. The V and J ends lost 3 bases and 6 bases respectively, with 15 bases between them. From germline, CDR1 is ENHRY and CDR2 SYGVKD. CDR3 length: 16 residues. The sample here was CD4+ or CD8+ T cells sorted from blood, taken in a trial of the OX40 agonist ivuxolimab. This receptor was obtained from an adult with an advanced solid tumor such as melanoma, head and neck, liver or kidney cancer. The gene calls are TRBV10-3 and TRBJ1-6, with no clear D. CDR3 coding DNA: TGTGCCATCAGTGAACCGGCCGGGGTCCCTAATTCACCCCTCCACTTT. This translates into CAISEPAGVPNSPLHF.